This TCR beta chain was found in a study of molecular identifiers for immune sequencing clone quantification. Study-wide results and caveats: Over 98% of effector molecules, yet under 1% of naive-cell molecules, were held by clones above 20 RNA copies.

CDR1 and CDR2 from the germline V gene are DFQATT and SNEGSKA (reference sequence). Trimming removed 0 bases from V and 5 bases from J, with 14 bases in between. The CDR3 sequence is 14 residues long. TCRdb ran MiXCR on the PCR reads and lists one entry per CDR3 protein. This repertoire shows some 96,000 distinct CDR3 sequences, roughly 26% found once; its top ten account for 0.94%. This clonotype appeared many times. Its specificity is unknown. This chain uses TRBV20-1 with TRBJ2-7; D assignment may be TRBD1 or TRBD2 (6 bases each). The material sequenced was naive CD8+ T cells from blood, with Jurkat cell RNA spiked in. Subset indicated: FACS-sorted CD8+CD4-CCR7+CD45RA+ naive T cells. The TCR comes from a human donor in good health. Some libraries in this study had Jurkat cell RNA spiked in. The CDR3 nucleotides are TGCAGTGCTAGAGAAAGCTTGGGGGGCCACGAGCAGTACTTC. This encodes CSARESLGGHEQYF.